This record looks at one TCR beta chain sequence and its context. What it binds is not known. Libraries were prepared by immunoSEQ multiplex PCR; TCRdb keeps only in-frame clonotypes and omits some of them. The table lists approximately 200,000 clones, around 92% of them singletons. Germline V gene sequence: CDR1 MNHEY, CDR2 SVGEGT. Losses at the gene ends were 6 bases for V and 8 bases for J; bases not matched to a gene: 16. This CDR3 has 16 amino acids. This sample stems from a study of T cell responses to AZD1222 COVID-19 vaccine. Study conclusions and caveats: All repertoire sampling was performed exclusively after the peak T cell response. Baseline testing showed seropositivity in only a handful of AZD1222 recipients.

This sequence was found in an adult in good health. The chain has TRBV6-2 or TRBV6-3 and TRBJ2-3, with 8 nucleotides matching TRBD2. Sequenced here: peripheral blood, sampled on day 0 of AZD1222 vaccination. Here the CDR3 reads CASSHGGTRRSGTQYF. The CDR3 DNA reads as TGTGCCAGCAGCCATGGGGGGACTAGGAGGTCTGGTACGCAGTATTTT.